This T cell receptor (beta chain) was captured by sequencing in a study of Tregs in tolerant kidney transplant recipients. Clones were read by immunoSEQ multiplex PCR, and TCRdb kept only the in-frame ones, dropping some. The specimen's table records under 55,000 clones. About this clone itself: Read coverage stops 3 residues before the CDR3 terminus; the germline J gene supplies the remainder.

Germline-derived CDR1 and CDR2 are SGHVS and FNYEAQ. The V gene lost 5 bases and the J gene lost 4 bases, with 14 bases spanning the gap. The CDR3 has 14 residues. This chain links TRBV7-6 with TRBJ2-5, with D tentatively TRBD1 (5 bases). The clonotype comes from a human donor who received a combined kidney and bone marrow transplant. The sequencing here drew on CD4+ T cells from blood, taken before the transplant. CDR3 region: CASSQHQGRETQYF. The DNA read from the CDR3 is TGTGCCAGCAGCCAACATCAGGGAAGAGAGACC.